This T cell receptor beta chain was found in a study of cytomegalovirus exposure and HLA in healthy donors. CDR3 length equals 16 residues. V was clipped by 2 bases and J by 2 bases, with 15 bases between them. CDR1 and CDR2 from the germline V gene are SGHNT and YYREEE (reference sequence). The study ran its PCR with 60 Vbeta and 13 Jbeta primers. Assay: immunoSEQ multiplex PCR; the TCRdb copy retains only in-frame clones and omits some. Of about 240,000 clones in the sample, approximately 82% are singletons; the top ten hold about 8%. This chain uses TRBV5-4 with TRBJ2-3, with D uncertain. This receptor was taken from a woman aged 60-70 years in good health and CMV-seropositive. Sample: PBMCs. For the CDR3, the DNA is TGTGCCAGCAGCTTCCCGGCCCCACTAAACACAGATACGCAGTATTTT. Translation: CASSFPAPLNTDTQYF.